These 13 T cell receptor beta chains share one sample of origin, sequenced in a study of blood T cell repertoires in COVID-19. Repertoires were generated with immunoSEQ multiplex PCR, while TCRdb's copy carries only in-frame clones and drops some. The sample carries 180,000 or so clones, more than 80% recorded once. The sample taken for sequencing was peripheral blood. The receptors stem from a middle-aged woman with COVID-19, enrolled during active disease.

J is TRBJ1-2 and V is TRBV29-1; D gene uncertain. Trimming shortened V by 2 bases and J by 2 bases, and 6 bases separated the two germline ends. Germline CDR1 SQVTM, CDR2 ANQGSEA. The CDR3 covers 12 residues. In DNA form, the CDR3 reads TGCAGCGTTGAATCAGTGAACTATGGCTACACCTTC. It encodes CSVESVNYGYTF.

The CDR3: CASSLGGSTEQYF. CDR3 sequence (DNA): TGTGCCAGCAGCTTGGGAGGATCTACCGAGCAGTACTTC. V gene TRBV13 combines with J gene TRBJ2-7; TRBD2 is a possible D gene (6 bases). Germline loops: CDR1 PRHDT, CDR2 FYEKMQ (reference sequence). V lost 3 bases and J 6 bases, leaving 12 bases between the germline ends. The CDR3 has 13 amino acids. The full variable domain, in which reference TRBV13 and TRBJ2-7 provide the parts outside the CDR3, is AAGVIQSPRHLIKEKRETATLKCYPIPRHDTVYWYQQGPGQDPQFLISFYEKMQSDKGSIPDRFSAQQFSDYHSELNMSSLELGDSALYFCASSLGGSTEQYFGPGTRLTVT.

J is TRBJ1-6 and V is TRBV6-5; D gene uncertain. Germline lookup yields CDR1 MNHEY and CDR2 SVGAGI. Trimming shortened V by 6 bases and J by 10 bases, and 10 bases separated the two germline ends. There are 12 residues in the CDR3. CDR3 sequence reads: CASSPFRSPLHF. CDR3 bases: TGTGCCAGCAGCCCGTTCCGGTCACCCCTCCACTTT.

This chain joins TRBV24-1 and TRBJ2-6, with no clear D. CDR3 size: 19 residues. Germline loops: CDR1 KGHDR, CDR2 SFDVKD. Trimming shortened V by 3 bases and J by 0 bases, and 17 bases separated the two germline ends. The CDR3: CATSDADTESYSGANVLTF. CDR3 nucleotide sequence: TGTGCCACCAGTGATGCCGACACGGAATCTTACTCTGGGGCCAACGTCCTGACTTTC.

V is TRBV27 and J is TRBJ2-5; TRBD2 matches 10 bases. The J segment lost 5 bases and the V segment lost 6 bases, leaving 9 bases of the junction unmatched. CDR1 and CDR2 from the germline V gene are MNHEY and SMNVEV (reference sequence). The CDR3 covers 15 residues. The DNA of the CDR3 is TGTGCCAGCAGACAAAGCGGGGGGGCCGGGGAGACCCAGTACTTC. Protein product: CASRQSGGAGETQYF.

V usage is TRBV7-9 and J usage is TRBJ1-3, with D uncertain. The CDR3 has 14 residues. The germline CDR1 and CDR2 sequences are SEHNR and FQNEAQ (reference sequence). V was cut by 2 bases and J by 0 bases, with 5 bases left in between. This CDR3 reads CASSLMSSGNTIYF. CDR3 DNA: TGTGCCAGCAGCTTAATGAGCTCTGGAAACACCATATATTTT.

This clone was seen at least ten times. The rearrangement links TRBV2 to TRBJ1-2; the D gene is possibly TRBD1 (5 bases). V gave up 7 bases and J gave up 8 bases, with 14 bases separating them. The CDR3 totals 12 residues. The germline V gene encodes CDR1 SNHLY and CDR2 FYNNEI. CDR3 region: CASTAGPEGYTF. The CDR3 DNA follows: TGTGCCAGCACCGCGGGGCCGGAGGGCTACACCTTC.

The V call is TRBV19, the J call TRBJ2-7; 13 bases fit TRBD2. The CDR3 loop spans 17 amino acids. V dropped 4 bases and J dropped 5; count of bases not matched to a gene: 11. Germline CDR1 reads LNHDA; CDR2 reads SQIVND (reference sequence). CDR3 bases: TGTGCCAGTAGTAATTATCCGGGACTAGCGGGAATACACGAGCAGTACTTC. Amino acid sequence: CASSNYPGLAGIHEQYF.

This chain links TRBV9 with TRBJ2-7; 14 bases agree with TRBD2. The ends lost 4 bases at V and 3 bases at J; junction bases unmatched: 6. Germline V gives CDR1 SGDLS, CDR2 YYNGEE. This CDR3 has 16 residues. The CDR3 spells CASSPMGLAGVYEQYF. CDR3 nucleotides: TGTGCCAGCAGCCCCATGGGACTAGCGGGAGTCTACGAGCAGTACTTC.

The chain joins TRBV7-3 to TRBJ1-3; D call uncertain. The CDR3 is 13 amino acids. Trimming took 6 bases from V and 0 from J, leaving 6 bases between them. Germline V gene sequence: CDR1 SGHTA, CDR2 FQGTGA. This chain's CDR3 is CASRPDSGNTIYF. The DNA of the CDR3 is TGTGCCAGCAGGCCAGACTCTGGAAACACCATATATTTT.

The chain employs TRBV4-1 and TRBJ2-7; D might be TRBD2 (6 bases). This CDR3 is built from 17 residues. V lost 0 bases and J lost 3, with 18 bases in between. CDR1 and CDR2 (germline): MGHRA, YSYEKL. Here the CDR3 DNA reads TGCGCCAGCAGCCAAGATATCCCGGGACTCGTACTCTACGAGCAGTACTTC. It yields the protein CASSQDIPGLVLYEQYF.

This clone was seen once. The gene calls are TRBV2 and TRBJ1-3, with TRBD1 matching 7 bases. Germline trimming cut 4 bases from V and 2 bases from J; bases unmatched to any gene: 8. In germline, CDR1 is SNHLY, CDR2 FYNNEI. The CDR3 is 16 residues long. The CDR3 reads CASSVNPTGAGNTIYF. The CDR3 bases are TGTGCCAGCAGTGTAAACCCCACAGGGGCTGGAAACACCATATATTTT.

The rearrangement links TRBV5-4 to TRBJ1-4; a weak D match, TRBD1 (6 bases). Germline CDR1 and CDR2: SGHNT and YYREEE (reference sequence). V was shortened by 4 bases and J by 3 bases, with 10 bases between the two germline ends. The CDR3 is 14 residues long. Written as DNA, the CDR3 is TGTGCCAGCAGCGATAACAGGGCTAATGAAAAACTGTTTTTT. Residues: CASSDNRANEKLFF. Based on the CDR3 plus reference TRBV5-4 and TRBJ1-4, the full variable domain is ETGVTQSPTHLIKTRGQQVTLRCSSQSGHNTVSWYQQALGQGPQFIFQYYREEENGRGNFPPRFSGLQFPNYSSELNVNALELDDSALYLCASSDNRANEKLFFGSGTQLSVL.